This T cell receptor (beta chain) stems from a study of blood T cells in healthy people across ages. Points from the study as a whole: There were more naive CD4+ cells and higher diversity in long-lived donors than in aged donors.

The authors ran a second PCR of about 6 to 11 cycles using a sample-barcoded 5' primer and a J-beta primer mix. A tag from a template-switch adaptor with 12 random nucleotides marked each cDNA molecule. The study obtained at least 2.5 million CDR3-containing paired-end reads from every sample. TCRdb re-called the 5' RACE reads through MiXCR, storing one row per CDR3 protein. The table shows about 800,000 distinct CDR3 sequences, with around 25% occurring only once. This CDR3 spans 16 amino acids. CDR1 and CDR2 (germline): SNHLY, FYNNEI. V lost 6 bases, J lost 2 bases, and 7 bases stayed unmatched. Worth noting for this clonotype: Antigen: not known.

The data also belong to a second study, concerning T cells of mothers and their children. From that report: RNA that had been extracted went wholly into cDNA synthesis, at around 1.4 ug per 15 ul.

What was sequenced was blood. The V call is TRBV2, the J call TRBJ1-4, with 9 bases that match TRBD1. The clonotype comes from a boy aged 10-17 years in good health. CDR3 amino acids: CASRTGTGPTNEKLFF. CDR3 nucleotide sequence: TGTGCCAGCAGGACCGGGACAGGGCCCACTAATGAAAAACTGTTTTTT.